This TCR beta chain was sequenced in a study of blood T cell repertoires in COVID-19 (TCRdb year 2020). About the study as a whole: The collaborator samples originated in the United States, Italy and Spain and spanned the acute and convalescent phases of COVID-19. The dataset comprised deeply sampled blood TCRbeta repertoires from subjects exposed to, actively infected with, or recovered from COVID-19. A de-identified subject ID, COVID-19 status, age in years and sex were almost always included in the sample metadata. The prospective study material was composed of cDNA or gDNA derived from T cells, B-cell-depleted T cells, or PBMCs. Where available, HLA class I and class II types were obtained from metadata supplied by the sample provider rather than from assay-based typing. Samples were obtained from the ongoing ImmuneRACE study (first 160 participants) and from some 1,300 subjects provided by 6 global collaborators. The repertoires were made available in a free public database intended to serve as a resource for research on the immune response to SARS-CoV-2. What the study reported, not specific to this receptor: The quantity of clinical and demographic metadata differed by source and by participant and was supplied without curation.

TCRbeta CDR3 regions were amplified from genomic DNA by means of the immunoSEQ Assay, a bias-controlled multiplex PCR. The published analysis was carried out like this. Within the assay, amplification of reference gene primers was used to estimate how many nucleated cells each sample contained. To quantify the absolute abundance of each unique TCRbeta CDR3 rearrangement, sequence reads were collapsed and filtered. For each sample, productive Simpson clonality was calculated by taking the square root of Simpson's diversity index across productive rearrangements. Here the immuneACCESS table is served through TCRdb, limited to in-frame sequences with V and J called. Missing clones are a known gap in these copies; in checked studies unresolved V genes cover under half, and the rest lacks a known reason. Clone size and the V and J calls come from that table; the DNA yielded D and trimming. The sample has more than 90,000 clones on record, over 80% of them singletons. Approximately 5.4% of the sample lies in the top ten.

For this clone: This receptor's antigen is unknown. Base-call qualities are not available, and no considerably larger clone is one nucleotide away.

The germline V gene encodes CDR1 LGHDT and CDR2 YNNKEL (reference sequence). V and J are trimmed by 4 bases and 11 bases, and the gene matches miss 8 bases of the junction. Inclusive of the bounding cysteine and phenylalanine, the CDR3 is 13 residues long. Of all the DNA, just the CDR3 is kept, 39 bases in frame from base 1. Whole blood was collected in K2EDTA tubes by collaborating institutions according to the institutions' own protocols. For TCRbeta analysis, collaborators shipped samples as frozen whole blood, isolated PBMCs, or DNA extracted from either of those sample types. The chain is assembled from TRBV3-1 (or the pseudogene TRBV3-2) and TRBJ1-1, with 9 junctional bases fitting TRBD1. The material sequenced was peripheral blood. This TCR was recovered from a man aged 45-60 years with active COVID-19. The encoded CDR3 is CASSPTTGTGAFF. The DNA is TGTGCCAGCAGCCCGACAACCGGGACAGGGGCTTTCTTT.